This T cell receptor beta chain was sequenced in a study of cytomegalovirus exposure and HLA in healthy donors. Study outcomes and limitations: Compared with the approximately 700-donor mean, an Asian-associated ancestry cluster reportedly had fewer N-insertions, according to a later analysis. Most of the CMV-associated TCR beta chains (in a later analysis) appeared to be HLA-restricted.

PCR employed 60 Vbeta and 13 Jbeta primers. The data were produced by immunoSEQ multiplex PCR, yet TCRdb's version contains in-frame clones alone and is incomplete. The sample yields a few hundred thousand clones, about 87% seen once. The donors were healthy bone marrow donors. This clone was observed a single time. The antigen is not known. The junction had 4 bases not matched to a gene; V was cut back by 4 bases and J by 5 bases. This CDR3 comprises 13 residues. CDR1 is MGHRA, CDR2 YSYEKL, per germline. The chain carries TRBV4-1 and TRBJ2-5, with 7 positions matching TRBD2. This TCR came from a woman aged 18-29 years in good health and CMV-seronegative. Material for sequencing was PBMCs. The CDR3 loop reads CASSPRGDETQYF. The CDR3 DNA follows: TGCGCCAGCAGCCCCCGGGGGGATGAGACCCAGTACTTC.